This entry lists 4 T cell receptor beta chains sequenced from one sample in a study of cytotoxic CD8 clonotypes in ibrutinib-treated CLL. Produced via immunoSEQ multiplex PCR; TCRdb's table is partial and in-frame only. Among 20,000 to 25,000 clones, less than 80% were seen once, and the ten largest hold roughly 24%. The material sequenced was PBMCs, taken before ibrutinib treatment. These receptors originate from a human donor with chronic lymphocytic leukemia.

The rearrangement uses TRBV2 and TRBJ2-1, with 10 bases matching TRBD2. The junction had 6 bases not matched to a gene; V was cut back by 4 bases and J by 6 bases. Germline V CDR1 and CDR2: SNHLY, FYNNEI. This CDR3 is 15 amino acids long. Written as DNA, the CDR3 is TGTGCCAGCAGTGTAACTAGCGGGACCTCCAATGAGCAGTTCTTC. Protein product: CASSVTSGTSNEQFF. Variable domain in full (rest from reference TRBV2 and TRBJ2-1): EPEVTQTPSHQVTQMGQEVILRCVPISNHLYFYWYRQILGQKVEFLVSFYNNEISEKSEIFDDQFSVERPDGSNFTLKIRSTKLEDSAMYFCASSVTSGTSNEQFFGPGTRLTVL.

The rearrangement joins TRBV5-4 to TRBJ2-5; TRBD2 aligns across 10 bases. Germline CDR1 reads SGHNT; CDR2 reads YYREEE (reference sequence). The CDR3 totals 16 residues. The ends lost 4 bases at V and 5 bases at J; junction bases unmatched: 11. CDR3 nucleotide sequence: TGTGCCAGCAGCCCCCAGAGCGGGAGGGCCGGGGAGACCCAGTACTTC. The encoded protein is CASSPQSGRAGETQYF.

The V and J genes are TRBV30 and TRBJ1-1; D unclear. Trimming took off 4 bases at V and 6 bases at J, with 21 bases between the two ends. The germline CDR1 and CDR2 sequences are GTSNPN and SVGIG (reference sequence). The CDR3 runs to 15 residues. The DNA for the CDR3 is TGTGCCTGGATTAGAGGGCGGTACACCGGGTCTGAAGCTTTCTTT. As protein: CAWIRGRYTGSEAFF.

This rearrangement joins TRBV11-2 to TRBJ1-1, with a weak D call TRBD1 (6 bases). The V end was cut by 4 bases, the J end by 9 bases, with 9 bases between. Germline loops: CDR1 SGHAT, CDR2 FQNNGV. The CDR3 loop spans 11 amino acids. The chain's CDR3 is CASSSGAKAFF. CDR3 sequence (DNA): TGTGCCAGCAGCTCGGGGGCGAAAGCTTTCTTT.